The rows below give T cell receptor beta chains drawn from one sample of a study of cytomegalovirus exposure and HLA in healthy donors. TCRdb's table, derived via immunoSEQ multiplex PCR, lists solely in-frame clones and lacks some. Among 150,000 to 200,000 clones, 75% to 85% were seen once, and the ten largest hold about 12%. Sequenced sample: PBMCs. The receptor set was obtained from a woman aged 45 to 65 in good health and CMV-seronegative. The CDR3 runs from the conserved cysteine through the conserved F or W. A D gene is named only where the DNA matches it firmly. Clone size is not always given. Where it is, it says once, few, many or a class for expanded clones.

>TRBD1|TRBV28|.|TRBJ1-2
CASRRTGQIYGYTF
TGTGCCAGCAGGCGGACGGGACAGATCTATGGCTACACCTTC
>TRBD2|TRBV7-8|.|TRBJ2-5
CASSLIGLALQETQYF
TGTGCCAGCAGCTTAATAGGACTAGCCCTCCAAGAGACCCAGTACTTC
>TRBD1|TRBV9|.|TRBJ2-4
CASSAGQGINIQYF
TGTGCCAGCAGCGCCGGACAGGGGATAAACATTCAGTACTTC
>TRBD1|TRBV2|once|TRBJ2-3
CASSVQGGPDTQYF
TGTGCCAGCAGTGTACAGGGGGGCCCAGATACGCAGTATTTT
>TRBD2|TRBV11-2|.|TRBJ2-5
CASSSPSGSMYQETQYF
TGTGCCAGCAGCTCCCCTAGCGGGAGCATGTACCAAGAGACCCAGTACTTC
>TRBD2|TRBV2|once|TRBJ2-1
CASRWTSLVEQFF
TGTGCCAGCAGATGGACTAGCTTGGTTGAGCAGTTCTTC
>.|TRBV19|.|TRBJ1-1
CASSISRDTEAFF
TGTGCCAGTAGTATTTCCAGGGACACTGAAGCTTTCTTT
>.|TRBV30|.|TRBJ1-3
CAWSVGGNSGNTIYF
TGTGCCTGGAGTGTAGGGGGTAATTCTGGAAACACCATATATTTT
>.|TRBV2|few|TRBJ2-2
CASRGDMERMFF
TGTGCCAGCAGGGGGGACATGGAGAGGATGTTTTTT
>TRBD1|TRBV5-1|.|TRBJ1-3
CASRAGGARDTIYF
TGCGCCAGCAGGGCAGGGGGCGCTCGGGACACCATATATTTT
>TRBD2|TRBV5-6|.|TRBJ2-5
CASSNTGTKETQYF
TGTGCCAGCAGTAATACCGGGACTAAAGAGACCCAGTACTTC
>TRBD2|TRBV7-9|.|TRBJ2-7
CASSPASGTAEQYF
TGTGCCAGCAGTCCAGCCAGCGGGACTGCGGAGCAGTACTTC
>.|TRBV5-1|.|TRBJ2-2
CASSPRGNTGELFF
TGCGCCAGCAGCCCCAGGGGGAACACCGGGGAGCTGTTTTTT
>TRBD1|TRBV29-1|.|TRBJ2-1
CSAPPDRGGLETNEQFF
TGCAGCGCCCCGCCGGACAGGGGAGGTTTGGAGACAAATGAGCAGTTCTTC
>.|TRBV6-6|.|TRBJ2-1
CASSYSGSHNEQFF
TGTGCCAGCAGTTACTCGGGCAGCCACAATGAGCAGTTCTTC
>.|TRBV9|.|TRBJ2-1
CASSPLGPQGQFF
TGTGCCAGCAGCCCCCTAGGGCCTCAGGGGCAGTTCTTC
>TRBD1|TRBV29-1|.|TRBJ1-1
CSPEAGGTEAFF
TGCAGCCCTGAGGCAGGGGGCACTGAAGCTTTCTTT
>TRBD1|TRBV10-3|.|TRBJ1-5
CAISRGQDNNQPQHF
TGTGCCATCAGTCGGGGACAGGATAACAATCAGCCCCAGCATTTT
>.|TRBV25-1|.|TRBJ2-1
CASSWGDNEQFF
TGTGCCAGCAGTTGGGGGGACAATGAGCAGTTCTTC
>.|TRBV28|few|TRBJ1-2
CASSLGGGRDGYTF
TGTGCCAGCAGTCTGGGGGGAGGGAGAGATGGCTACACCTTC
>.|TRBV30|few|TRBJ2-1
CAWAGRGNYNEQFF
TGTGCCTGGGCTGGGAGAGGGAACTACAATGAGCAGTTCTTC
>.|TRBV19|.|TRBJ1-5
CASSFTGGIWNQPQHF
TGTGCCAGTAGTTTTACGGGGGGAATCTGGAATCAGCCCCAGCATTTT
>TRBD1|TRBV5-4|.|TRBJ1-3
CASSHGTGALDTIYF
TGTGCCAGCAGCCACGGGACAGGGGCATTAGACACCATATATTTT
>.|TRBV27|.|TRBJ1-1
CASRQGVGVNTEAFF
TGTGCCAGCAGGCAAGGGGTAGGAGTGAACACTGAAGCTTTCTTT
>TRBD2|TRBV29-1|few|TRBJ2-7
CSASGGGTYEQYF
TGCAGCGCCTCCGGGGGGGGGACCTACGAGCAGTACTTC
>.|TRBV7-9|once|TRBJ1-2
CASSLRGFYTF
TGTGCCAGCAGCTTAAGAGGGTTTTACACCTTC
>TRBD1|TRBV4-3|.|TRBJ2-3
CASSQGGTGVTDTQYF
TGCGCCAGCAGCCAAGGGGGGACAGGGGTCACAGATACGCAGTATTTT
>.|TRBV15|.|TRBJ1-2
CATSRVDPGLYGYTF
TGTGCCACCAGCAGAGTCGATCCAGGACTATACGGCTACACCTTC
>.|TRBV9|once|TRBJ2-2
CASSVPPGGNTGELFF
TGTGCCAGCAGCGTGCCACCCGGTGGGAACACCGGGGAGCTGTTTTTT
>TRBD1|TRBV23-1|.|TRBJ2-7
CASSQRTGRNADPYEQYF
TGCGCCAGCAGTCAACGGACAGGGAGGAACGCAGATCCCTACGAGCAGTACTTC
>TRBD1|TRBV9|.|TRBJ1-2
CASSVVTGATVSTF
TGTGCCAGCAGCGTAGTGACAGGGGCTACTGTTAGCACCTTC
>.|TRBV7-9|.|TRBJ2-7
CASSLMRDGNEQYF
TGTGCCAGCAGCTTAATGCGGGATGGAAACGAGCAGTACTTC
>.|TRBV30|.|TRBJ1-6
CAWTGRGDSPLHF
TGTGCCTGGACGGGCAGGGGTGATTCACCCCTCCACTTT
>.|TRBV5-1|.|TRBJ1-5
CASSLILQGLQPQHF
TGCGCCAGCAGCTTGATCCTACAGGGCCTACAGCCCCAGCATTTT
>TRBD2|TRBV5-6|once|TRBJ2-1
CASRGELAGVGLNEQFF
TGTGCCAGCAGGGGGGAACTAGCGGGAGTAGGGTTGAATGAGCAGTTCTTC
>.|TRBV6-5|.|TRBJ1-3
CASRVRITGNTIYF
TGTGCCAGCAGGGTCAGAATCACTGGAAACACCATATATTTT
>.|TRBV6-4|.|TRBJ2-1
CASSDSDSSSYNEQFF
TGTGCCAGCAGTGACTCGGACAGCAGCTCCTACAATGAGCAGTTCTTC
>TRBD2|TRBV9|.|TRBJ2-2
CASSAPLGLAGDSPNTGELFF
TGTGCCAGCAGCGCCCCTCTTGGGTTAGCGGGGGACAGCCCGAACACCGGGGAGCTGTTTTTT
>.|TRBV6-4|.|TRBJ2-1
CAEYWSSYNEQFF
TGTGCCGAATACTGGAGCTCCTACAATGAGCAGTTCTTC
>.|TRBV7-9|.|TRBJ2-5
CASSLGEAQYF
TGTGCCAGCAGCTTAGGGGAGGCCCAGTACTTC
>.|TRBV11-3|.|TRBJ2-3
CASSFNGVTDTQYF
TGTGCCAGCAGCTTCAACGGAGTCACAGATACGCAGTATTTT
>TRBD1|TRBV15|once|TRBJ2-2
CATSRGTGDTGELFF
TGTGCCACCAGCAGAGGGACAGGCGACACCGGGGAGCTGTTTTTT
>.|TRBV27|.|TRBJ2-3
CASSFSPPNTQYF
TGTGCCAGCAGTTTTTCGCCCCCTAATACGCAGTATTTT